This note documents a single T cell receptor (beta chain) sequence. Clones were sequenced by immunoSEQ multiplex PCR, and TCRdb holds only the in-frame ones, with some missing. The table shows tens of thousands of clones, with just over 90% occurring only once. CDR1 SNHLY and CDR2 FYNNEI come from the germline V gene. V lost 7 bases and J 1 base, leaving 9 bases between the germline ends. The CDR3 runs to 13 residues. This record comes from a study of control samples from healthy donors and cancer patients. The clonotype was recovered from a man aged 25-40 years with colorectal cancer. Material for sequencing was PBMCs. The chain is built from TRBV2 and TRBJ2-3; D is unclear. The CDR3 nucleotides are TGTGCCAGCACCATAGTGGGCACAGATACGCAGTATTTT. Translated: CASTIVGTDTQYF.